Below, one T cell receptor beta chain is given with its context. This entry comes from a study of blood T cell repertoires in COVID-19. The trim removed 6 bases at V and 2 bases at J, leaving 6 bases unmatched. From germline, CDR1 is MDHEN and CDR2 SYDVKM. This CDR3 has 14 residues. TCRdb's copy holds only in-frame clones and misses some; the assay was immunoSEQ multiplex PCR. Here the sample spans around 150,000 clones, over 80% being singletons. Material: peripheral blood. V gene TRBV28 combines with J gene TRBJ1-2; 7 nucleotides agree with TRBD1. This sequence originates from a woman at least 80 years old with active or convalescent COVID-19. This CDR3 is CASRETGRNYGYTF. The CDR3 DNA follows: TGTGCCAGCAGGGAGACAGGGAGGAACTATGGCTACACCTTC.